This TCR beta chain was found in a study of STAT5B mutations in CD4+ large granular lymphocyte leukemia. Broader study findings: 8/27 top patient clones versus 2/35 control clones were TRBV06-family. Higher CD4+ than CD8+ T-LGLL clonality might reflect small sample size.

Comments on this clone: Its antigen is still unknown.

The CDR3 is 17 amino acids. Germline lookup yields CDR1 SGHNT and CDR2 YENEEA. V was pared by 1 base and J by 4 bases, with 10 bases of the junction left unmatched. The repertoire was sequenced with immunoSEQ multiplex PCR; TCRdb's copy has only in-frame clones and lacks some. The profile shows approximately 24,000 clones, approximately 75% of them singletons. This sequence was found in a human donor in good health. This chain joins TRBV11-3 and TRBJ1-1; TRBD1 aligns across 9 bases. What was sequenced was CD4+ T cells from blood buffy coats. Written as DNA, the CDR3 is TGTGCCAGCAGCTTAGGGGACAGGGTATCGTCGAGCACTGAAGCTTTCTTT. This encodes CASSLGDRVSSSTEAFF.